The rows below give T cell receptor beta chains drawn from one sample of a study of blood T cell repertoires in COVID-19. Sequencing was performed with immunoSEQ multiplex PCR; in TCRdb, only in-frame clones are kept and a portion is missing. Of over 250,000 clones in the sample, nearly 90% are singletons; the top ten hold under 2.5%. Specimen: PBMCs or T cells enriched from blood (not recorded which). The receptors were gathered from a woman aged 60-75 years who had recovered from COVID-19. The conserved cysteine and the conserved F or W are not part of the CDR3 here.

>TRBV28
ATLRSGQGGAEAF
>TRBV12-5
ASGLPPGGRGLDTQY
>TRBV5-5
ASSPSTDTQY
>TRBV28
ASTPGTVNSPLH
>TRBV12-5
ASGPGLAYDEQF
>TRBV28
ASSLGSPVEQY
>TRBV5-1
ASSGAGTSSYEQY
>TRBV7-2
ASSLGGGLSDTQY
>TRBV4-1
ASSQVDIPNTEAF
>TRBV13
ASSDNSGNTIY
>TRBV5-5
ASSWEGLVMNTGELF
>TRBV15
ATSRDVTGNEKLF
>TRBV2
ASSFLAGDYNEQF
>TRBV19
ASSIAGGDTIY
>TRBV5-1
ASSLGVSGNQETQY
>TRBV28
ASKVTGGVTGYT
>TRBV6-1
ASGSGLAGETQY
>TRBV19
ASSIEGEVQPQH
>TRBV7-7
ASSLVAGGTYNEQF
>TRBV10-3
AISESTGNYGYT
>TRBV7-9
ASSFGGDREKDGYT
>TRBV29-1
SVEGDNQETQY
>TRBV9
ASSVGAAGGSTGELF
>TRBV7-2
ASSFYSRGPTGELF
>TRBV10-3
AISESNREYSPLH
>TRBV11-1
ASSVQARGTEAF